This passage covers 19 T cell receptor beta chains from one sample sequenced in a study of T cells in Graves' hyperthyroidism and ophthalmopathy (dated 2019 in TCRdb). Library prep was done by multiplex PCR. Sequenced using an Illumina HiSeq 2000. The TCR beta CDR3 regions were amplified from the RNA transcripts. The first round of RT-PCR for the TCR CDR3 was performed with the HTBI primer set and the Qiagen OneStep RT-PCR kit. The raw public data were reprocessed by TCRdb itself: fastp quality trimming at Q25, MiXCR clonotype calling, in-frame beta chains only. Every CDR3 protein is listed once, alongside the most common genes and DNA of its rows. The sample yields about 640,000 distinct CDR3 sequences; under 25% were counted once. 34% of the sample belongs to the ten largest clones. Sequences were obtained from blood. The receptors originated from a man aged 25-45 years with Graves' ophthalmopathy.

This clonotype was detected ten times or more. The CDR3 loop reads CASSTGRLQETQYF. Here the CDR3 DNA reads TGTGCCAGTAGTACAGGACGTCTCCAAGAGACCCAGTACTTC. The V call is TRBV19, the J call TRBJ2-5; D remains ambiguous. The ends were cut back, 4 bases at V and 1 base at J, with 10 bases in the middle. The CDR3 is made up of 14 amino acids. Germline V gene lookup returns CDR1 LNHDA and CDR2 SQIVND (reference sequence). Using reference TRBV19 and TRBJ2-5 for the parts outside the CDR3, the full variable domain is DGGITQSPKYLFRKEGQNVTLSCEQNLNHDAMYWYRQDPGQGLRLIYYSQIVNDFQKGDIAEGYSVSREKKESFPLTVTSAQKNPTAFYLCASSTGRLQETQYFGPGTRLLVL.

The rearrangement joins TRBV5-5 to TRBJ2-2; 7 nucleotides align to TRBD1. From germline, CDR1 is SGHKS and CDR2 YYEKEE (reference sequence). CDR3 length equals 16 residues. V shed 5 bases and J 6 bases; nucleotides not matched to a gene: 13. CDR3 sequence (DNA): TGTGCCAGCAGGGTAATGACAGGGTCGACATCCGGGGAGCTGTTTTTT. Translation: CASRVMTGSTSGELFF.

As to this clonotype: Germline and junction disagree at one end, which may indicate a read error. The V call is TRBV29-1, the J call TRBJ1-5, with no clear D. CDR3 length: 15 residues. Germline V gene data show CDR1 as SQVTM and CDR2 as ANQGSEA. The CDR3 DNA follows: TGCAGCGCTGAAACCCCCCAGAGAGTCAATCAGCCCCAGCATTTT. The encoded protein is CSAETPQRVNQPQHF.

The chain has TRBV28 and TRBJ2-3; 8 positions match TRBD2. Germline V CDR1 and CDR2: MDHEN, SYDVKM. V trimming: 8 bases; J trimming: 0 bases; junction bases outside the gene matches: 10. CDR3 size: 16 residues. The CDR3 region has the DNA TGTGCCAGCGGCGGCGGGAGGACCCGGAGCACAGATACGCAGTATTTT. Translated, it gives CASGGGRTRSTDTQYF.

This chain uses TRBV29-1 with TRBJ1-2, with a possible D match to TRBD1 (5 bases). Germline V gene lookup returns CDR1 SQVTM and CDR2 ANQGSEA. CDR3 size: 11 residues. As DNA, the CDR3 is TGCAGTATTGCGGCAGGGACGGGCTACACCTTC. Protein: CSIAAGTGYTF.

J is TRBJ2-3 and V is TRBV5-1, with D possibly matching TRBD1 (6 bases). Per the germline V gene, CDR1 is SGHRS and CDR2 is YFSETQ. Trimming cost V 7 bases and J 4 bases, with 19 bases left between them. CDR3 length: 15 residues. CDR3 loop: CASSPGEWSSDTQYF. CDR3 sequence (DNA): TGCGCCAGCTCCCCAGGGGAGTGGAGTTCAGATACGCAGTATTTT.

This chain uses TRBV20-1 with TRBJ1-5, with 7 bases aligning to TRBD1. This CDR3 is built from 14 residues. V was pared by 4 bases and J by 1 base, with 4 bases of the junction left unmatched. The germline gives CDR1 DFQATT, CDR2 SNEGSKA (reference sequence). Written as DNA, the CDR3 is TGCAGTGCTACTACAGGGGCAAGCAATCAGCCCCAGCATTTT. Amino acids: CSATTGASNQPQHF.

This clonotype was recorded a few times. The chain carries TRBV5-8 and TRBJ2-2; 7 bases are shared with TRBD2. CDR3 length equals 13 residues. The junction had 1 base not matched to a gene; V was cut back by 1 base and J by 7 bases. Per the germline V gene, CDR1 is SGHTS and CDR2 is YDEGEE. CDR3 in DNA: TGTGCCAGCAGCTTGCGCGGGGGCGGGGAGCTGTTTTTT. This gives the protein CASSLRGGGELFF. The full variable domain, rest sourced from reference TRBV5-8 and TRBJ2-2, is EAGVTQSPTHLIKTRGQQATLRCSPISGHTSVYWYQQALGLGLQFLLWYDEGEERNRGNFPPRFSGRQFPNYSSELNVNALELEDSALYLCASSLRGGGELFFGEGSRLTVL.

There are many counts of this clonotype. This chain uses TRBV30 with TRBJ1-1; 8 nucleotides match TRBD1. The germline gives CDR1 GTSNPN, CDR2 SVGIG (reference sequence). Germline trimming cut 5 bases from V and 5 bases from J; bases unmatched to any gene: 7. This CDR3 has 13 amino acids. The CDR3 region has the DNA TGTGCCTGGTTACGGACAGGGAGAACTGAAGCTTTCTTT. It translates to CAWLRTGRTEAFF.

This clonotype was observed a handful of times. This chain uses TRBV7-9 with TRBJ1-2, with no clear D. Germline V gives CDR1 SEHNR, CDR2 FQNEAQ (reference sequence). V was trimmed by 4 bases and J by 4 bases, leaving 16 bases between them. CDR3 length: 15 amino acids. The CDR3 here is CASSYPREDSYGYTF. The CDR3 DNA reads TGTGCCAGCAGCTATCCCCGGGAGGATAGCTATGGCTACACCTTC.

In this sample, this clonotype turned up a few times. V gene TRBV7-3 combines with J gene TRBJ2-2; 8 bases map to TRBD2. This CDR3 is 15 amino acids long. Germline-derived CDR1 and CDR2 are SGHTA and FQGTGA. The V gene end was trimmed by 5 bases and the J gene end by 3 bases; junction bases not matched to a gene: 5. Here the CDR3 reads CASSATSGYTGELFF. The CDR3 region has the DNA TGTGCCAGCAGCGCCACTAGCGGCTACACCGGGGAGCTGTTTTTT.

This clonotype was seen at least ten times. This chain links TRBV11-2 with TRBJ1-4; D perhaps matches TRBD1 (5 bases). CDR3 size: 13 residues. V was clipped by 5 bases and J by 8 bases, with 12 bases between them. The germline V gene has CDR1 SGHAT and CDR2 FQNNGV. The DNA of the CDR3 is TGTGCCAGCAGCGCTGGGACGTTGGAAAAACTGTTTTTT. Amino acids: CASSAGTLEKLFF. The full variable domain, rest sourced from reference TRBV11-2 and TRBJ1-4, is EAGVAQSPRYKIIEKRQSVAFWCNPISGHATLYWYQQILGQGPKLLIQFQNNGVVDDSQLPKDRFSAERLKGVDSTLKIQPAKLEDSAVYLCASSAGTLEKLFFGSGTQLSVL.

For this clonotype: A much larger clone is a single base away; this may be a read error. The rearrangement joins TRBV6-2 or TRBV6-3 to TRBJ2-3; D uncertain. Germline CDR1 reads MNHEY; CDR2 reads SVGEGT. V dropped 6 bases and J dropped 2 bases, with 15 bases sitting between them. CDR3 length: 15 residues. CDR3 coding DNA: TGTGCCAGCAGCTTGACTGGCGCCGCCACAGATACGCAGTATTTT. Its translation is CASSLTGAATDTQYF.

The genes are TRBV20-1 and TRBJ2-1; weak D call: TRBD2 (6 bases). V was pared by 0 bases and J by 4 bases, with 16 bases between. The CDR3 is 16 amino acids. Per the germline V gene, CDR1 is DFQATT and CDR2 is SNEGSKA (reference sequence). This CDR3 reads CSARDSTGARYNEQFF. CDR3 coding DNA: TGCAGTGCTAGAGACTCTACGGGAGCAAGGTACAATGAGCAGTTCTTC.

The sample holds a few counts of this clonotype. This chain links TRBV28 with TRBJ1-1; 11 bases fit TRBD1. The V gene's germline CDR1 is MDHEN and CDR2 SYDVKM. The CDR3 totals 13 residues. The junction had 9 bases not matched to a gene; V was cut back by 6 bases and J by 12 bases. CDR3 protein: CASRPEDRGPTFF. As DNA, the CDR3 is TGTGCCAGCAGGCCCGAGGACAGGGGGCCTACTTTCTTT.

This clonotype was observed many times. This chain links TRBV30 with TRBJ2-3, with D tentatively TRBD2 (6 bases). CDR1 and CDR2 from the germline V gene are GTSNPN and SVGIG (reference sequence). The CDR3 has 13 amino acids. V dropped 8 bases and J dropped 5 bases, with 17 bases sitting between them. CDR3 sequence reads: CAGRTGVGDTQYF. DNA of the CDR3: TGTGCCGGCAGGACGGGAGTCGGAGATACGCAGTATTTT.

This clonotype occurred a few times. The chain is built from TRBV12-3 or TRBV12-4 and TRBJ1-2, with D possibly TRBD1 on 5 matching bases. This CDR3 has 13 residues. The V and J ends lost 7 bases and 7 bases respectively, with 16 bases between them. The chain's CDR3 is CASTGTGPSGYTF. CDR3 DNA: TGTGCCAGCACCGGAACGGGGCCGAGTGGCTACACCTTC.

Details on this clonotype: Sequence at one end of the junction differs from germline and may be a read error. The chain carries TRBV5-1 and TRBJ2-2, with a tentative D call TRBD2 (6 bases). Germline CDR1 reads SGHRS; CDR2 reads YFSETQ. The CDR3 sequence is 12 residues long. In nucleotides, the CDR3 is TGCGCCAGCAGCTTGGATGGCGGGGAGCTGTCTTTT. Protein: CASSLDGGELSF.

This chain joins TRBV6-2 or TRBV6-3 and TRBJ1-5; D not certain. The germline gives CDR1 MNHEY, CDR2 SVGEGT. The ends were cut back, 2 bases at V and 2 bases at J, with 4 bases in the middle. This CDR3 has 13 residues. The CDR3: CASSYPRNQPQHF. CDR3 nucleotide sequence: TGTGCCAGCAGTTACCCACGCAATCAGCCCCAGCATTTT.